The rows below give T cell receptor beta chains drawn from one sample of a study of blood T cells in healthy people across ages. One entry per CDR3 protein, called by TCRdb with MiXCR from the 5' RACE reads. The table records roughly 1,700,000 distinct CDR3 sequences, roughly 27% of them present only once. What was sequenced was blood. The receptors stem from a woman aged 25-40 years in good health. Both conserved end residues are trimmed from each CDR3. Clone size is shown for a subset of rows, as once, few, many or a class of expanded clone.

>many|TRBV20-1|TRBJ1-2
SARAPGRSYYGYT
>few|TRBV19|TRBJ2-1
AIGLAGFNEQF
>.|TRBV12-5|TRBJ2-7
ASGLVQGQETYGQY
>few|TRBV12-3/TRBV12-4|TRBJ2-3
ATTRREGTDTQY
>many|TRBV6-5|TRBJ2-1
ASSYSTSGVRNEQF
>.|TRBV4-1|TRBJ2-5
ASSLSSLRGGQETQY
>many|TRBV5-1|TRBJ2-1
ASSSQGSSSYNEQF
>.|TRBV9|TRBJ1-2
ASSMGADTPYGYT
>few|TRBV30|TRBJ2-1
AWSGRTDEQF
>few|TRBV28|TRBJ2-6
ASRETGRGANVLT
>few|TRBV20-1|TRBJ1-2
SASRQGDYGYT
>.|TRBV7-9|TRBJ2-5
ASSPYLQRGNPGISETQY
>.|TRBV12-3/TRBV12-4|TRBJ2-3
ASSMGSPGATNTQY
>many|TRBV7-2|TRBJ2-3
ASSLGHSTDTQY
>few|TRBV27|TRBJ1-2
ASSLSALGGYT
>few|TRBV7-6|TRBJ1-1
ASSTRTGPEAF
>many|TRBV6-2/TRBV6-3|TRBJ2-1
ASSYLRNEQF
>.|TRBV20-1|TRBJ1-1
SARPSLPGDHTEAF
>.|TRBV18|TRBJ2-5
ASSPDQLRETQY
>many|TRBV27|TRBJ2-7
AGENWMSCEQY
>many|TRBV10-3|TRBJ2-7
AISAEGGQHSYEQY
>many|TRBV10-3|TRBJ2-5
AISEGEETQY
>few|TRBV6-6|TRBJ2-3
ASSYVDRGVDTQY
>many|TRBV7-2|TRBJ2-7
ASSLGGSGYEQY
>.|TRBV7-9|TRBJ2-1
ASSRTGDGDNEQF
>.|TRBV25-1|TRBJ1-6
ASSESRGYKGNSPLH
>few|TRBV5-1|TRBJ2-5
ASNEEGLRETQY
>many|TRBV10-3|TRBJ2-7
AISEPHERGEQY
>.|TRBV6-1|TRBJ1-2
ASRQTGIAGYGYT
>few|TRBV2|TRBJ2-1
ASSSSGTSGNNEQF
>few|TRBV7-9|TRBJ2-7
ASSLERTGANEQY
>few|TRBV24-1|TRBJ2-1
ATSEQGVPYNEQF
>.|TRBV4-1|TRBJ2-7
ASSQEWGTSGSYEQY
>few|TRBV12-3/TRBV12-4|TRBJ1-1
ASSQKGRFSVYATEAF
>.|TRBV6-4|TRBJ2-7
AISREQGARYEQY
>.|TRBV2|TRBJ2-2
ASTIIPGQGNTGELF
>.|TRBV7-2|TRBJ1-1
ASREGRGASENTEAF
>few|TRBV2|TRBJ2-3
ASRFATDTQY
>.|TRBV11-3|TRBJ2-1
ASSRLRGVEQF
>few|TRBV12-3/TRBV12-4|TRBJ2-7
ASSLWQAGSYEQY
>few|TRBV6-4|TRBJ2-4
ASSEGTGGYNEQY
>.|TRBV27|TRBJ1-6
ASSLWTVPNSPLH